Described below is a single T cell receptor (beta chain) sequence and its context. This CDR3 spans 13 amino acids. The germline V gene has CDR1 MDHEN and CDR2 SYDVKM. Trimming took off 6 bases at V and 3 bases at J, with 9 bases between the two ends. This sample was included in a study of patients and donors after allogeneic stem cell transplantation. TCRdb redid the calling of the RT-PCR reads with MiXCR, one entry per CDR3 protein. Counted here are roughly 21,000 distinct CDR3 sequences, 25% to 30% occurring once; the ten biggest clones make up 48%. The source material was blood, either unsorted or a sorted T cell fraction (not recorded which). The V and J genes are TRBV28 and TRBJ1-5; D perhaps matches TRBD1 (6 bases). The source is a human donor who was either an allogeneic HSCT recipient or a stem cell or donor lymphocyte infusion donor (not recorded which). It is not recorded whose cells these are; they may come from a transplant donor. The CDR3 is CASRTGYNQPQHF. In DNA form, the CDR3 reads TGTGCCAGCAGAACAGGGTACAATCAGCCCCAGCATTTT.